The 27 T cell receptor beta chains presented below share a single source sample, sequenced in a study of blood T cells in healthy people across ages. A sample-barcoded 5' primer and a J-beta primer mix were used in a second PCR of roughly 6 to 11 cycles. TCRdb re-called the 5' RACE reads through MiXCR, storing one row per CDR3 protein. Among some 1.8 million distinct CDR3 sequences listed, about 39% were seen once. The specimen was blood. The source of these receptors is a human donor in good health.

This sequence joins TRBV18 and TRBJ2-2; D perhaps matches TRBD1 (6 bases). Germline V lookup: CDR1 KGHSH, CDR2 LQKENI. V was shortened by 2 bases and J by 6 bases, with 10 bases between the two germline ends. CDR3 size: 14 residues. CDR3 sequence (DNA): TGTGCCAGCTCACCAAACAGGGACGCCGGGGAGCTGTTTTTT. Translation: CASSPNRDAGELFF. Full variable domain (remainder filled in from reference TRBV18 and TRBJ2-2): NAGVMQNPRHLVRRRGQEARLRCSPMKGHSHVYWYRQLPEEGLKFMVYLQKENIIDESGMPKERFSAEFPKEGPSILRIQQVVRGDSAAYFCASSPNRDAGELFFGEGSRLTVL.

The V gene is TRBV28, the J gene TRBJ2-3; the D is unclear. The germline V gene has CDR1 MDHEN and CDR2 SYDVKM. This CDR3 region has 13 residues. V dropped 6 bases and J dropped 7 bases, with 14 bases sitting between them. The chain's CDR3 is CASSPPLRYTQYF. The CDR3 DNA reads TGTGCCAGCAGCCCACCCCTAAGGTATACGCAGTATTTT.

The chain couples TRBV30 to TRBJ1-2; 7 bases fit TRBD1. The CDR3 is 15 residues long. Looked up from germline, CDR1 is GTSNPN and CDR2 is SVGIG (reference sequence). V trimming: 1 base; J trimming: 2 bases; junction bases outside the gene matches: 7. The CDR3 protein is CAWSAYTGVNYGYTF. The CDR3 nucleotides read TGTGCCTGGAGTGCGTATACAGGGGTCAACTATGGCTACACCTTC.

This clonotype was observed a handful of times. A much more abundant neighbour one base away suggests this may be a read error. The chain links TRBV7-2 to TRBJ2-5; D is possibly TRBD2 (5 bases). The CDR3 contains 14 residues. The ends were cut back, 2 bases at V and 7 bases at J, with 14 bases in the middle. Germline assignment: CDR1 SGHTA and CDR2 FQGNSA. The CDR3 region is CASSLMRSEGTQYF. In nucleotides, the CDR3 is TGTGCCAGCAGCTTAATGCGTAGTGAGGGGACCCAGTACTTC.

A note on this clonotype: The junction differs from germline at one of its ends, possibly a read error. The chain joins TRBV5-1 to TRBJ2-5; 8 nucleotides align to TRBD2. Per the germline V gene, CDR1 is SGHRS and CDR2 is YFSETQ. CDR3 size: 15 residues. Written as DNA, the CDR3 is TGCGCCAGCAGCAATGATCCGGGGGGGCAAGAGGCCCAGTACTTC. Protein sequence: CASSNDPGGQEAQYF.

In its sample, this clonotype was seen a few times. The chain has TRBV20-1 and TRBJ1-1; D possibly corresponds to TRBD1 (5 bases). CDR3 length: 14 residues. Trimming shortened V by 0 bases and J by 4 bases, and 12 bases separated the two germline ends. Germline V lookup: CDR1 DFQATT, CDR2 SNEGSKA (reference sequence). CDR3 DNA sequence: TGCAGTGCTAGAGATAATTTTGGGGGCACTGAAGCTTTCTTT. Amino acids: CSARDNFGGTEAFF.

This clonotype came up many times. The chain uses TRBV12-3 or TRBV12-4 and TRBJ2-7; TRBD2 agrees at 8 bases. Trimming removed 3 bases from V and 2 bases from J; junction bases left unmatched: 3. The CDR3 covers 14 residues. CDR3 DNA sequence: TGTGCCAGCAGTTTCGGTAGCGGGGCCTACGAGCAGTACTTC. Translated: CASSFGSGAYEQYF.

The CDR3: CASSAEQGLGQDGYTF. CDR3 DNA: TGTGCCAGCAGCGCCGAGCAAGGGTTAGGACAGGATGGCTACACCTTC. This sequence joins TRBV2 and TRBJ1-2, with 7 bases fitting TRBD1. The junction had 16 bases not matched to a gene; V was cut back by 6 bases and J by 6 bases. Germline CDR1 SNHLY, CDR2 FYNNEI. The CDR3 is 16 residues long. Together with reference TRBV2 and TRBJ1-2, the CDR3 gives the full variable domain: EPEVTQTPSHQVTQMGQEVILRCVPISNHLYFYWYRQILGQKVEFLVSFYNNEISEKSEIFDDQFSVERPDGSNFTLKIRSTKLEDSAMYFCASSAEQGLGQDGYTFGSGTRLTVV.

CDR3 loop: CASSREDTNYNYGYTF. CDR3 sequence (DNA): TGCGCCAGCAGCCGAGAAGACACCAACTATAACTATGGCTACACCTTC. J is TRBJ1-2 and V is TRBV4-1; D gene unclear. Between the trimmed V and J ends, which lost 4 bases and 1 base, there was a span of 16 bases. The CDR3 length is 16 residues. Germline V CDR1 and CDR2: MGHRA, YSYEKL.

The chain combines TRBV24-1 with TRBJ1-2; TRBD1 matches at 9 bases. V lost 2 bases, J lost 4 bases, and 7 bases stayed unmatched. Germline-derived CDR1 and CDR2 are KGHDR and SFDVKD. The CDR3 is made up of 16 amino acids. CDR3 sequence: CATSDWEGTGIYGYTF. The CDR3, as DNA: TGTGCCACCAGTGATTGGGAGGGGACAGGGATCTATGGCTACACCTTC.

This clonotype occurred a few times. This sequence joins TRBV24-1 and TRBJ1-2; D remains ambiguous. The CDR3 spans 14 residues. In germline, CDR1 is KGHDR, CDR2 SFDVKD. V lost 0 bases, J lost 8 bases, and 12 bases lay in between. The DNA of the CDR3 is TGTGCCACCAGTGATTTGACGTCTGGGAAAGGCTACACCTTC. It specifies CATSDLTSGKGYTF.

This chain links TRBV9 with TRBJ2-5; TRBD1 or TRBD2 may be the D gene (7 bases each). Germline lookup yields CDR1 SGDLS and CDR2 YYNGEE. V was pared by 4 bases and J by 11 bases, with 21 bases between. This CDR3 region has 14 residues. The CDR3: CASSFSGGGNEQYF. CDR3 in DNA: TGTGCCAGCAGCTTTTCAGGGGGGGGTAATGAGCAGTACTTC.

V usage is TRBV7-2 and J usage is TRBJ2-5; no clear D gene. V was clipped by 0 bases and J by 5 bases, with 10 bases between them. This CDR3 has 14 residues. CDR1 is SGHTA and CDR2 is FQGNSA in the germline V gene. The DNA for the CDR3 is TGTGCCAGCAGCTTAGCGACTTCGAGGGAGACCCAGTACTTC. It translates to CASSLATSRETQYF. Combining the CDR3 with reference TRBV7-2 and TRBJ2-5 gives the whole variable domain GAGVSQSPSNKVTEKGKDVELRCDPISGHTALYWYRQSLGQGLEFLIYFQGNSAPDKSGLPSDRFSAERTGGSVSTLTIQRTQQEDSAVYLCASSLATSRETQYFGPGTRLLVL.

The CDR3 bases are TGTGCCAGCAGCTGGGAGGTAGCCAATCAGGGGGAGACCCAGTACTTC. Residues: CASSWEVANQGETQYF. The chain employs TRBV5-5 and TRBJ2-5; D could derive from TRBD1 or TRBD2 (6 bases each). Germline V lookup: CDR1 SGHKS, CDR2 YYEKEE (reference sequence). V was trimmed by 3 bases and J by 5 bases, leaving 20 bases between them. The CDR3 totals 16 residues.

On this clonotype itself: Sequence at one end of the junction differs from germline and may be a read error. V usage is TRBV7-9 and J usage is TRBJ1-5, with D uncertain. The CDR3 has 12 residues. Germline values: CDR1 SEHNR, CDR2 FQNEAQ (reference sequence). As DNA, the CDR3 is TGTGCCAGCAGCGCCGAAAATCAGCCCCGGCATTTT. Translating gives CASSAENQPRHF.

In nucleotides, the CDR3 is TGTGCCAGCAGCCCCCTGGCAGCCCACAATGAGCAGTTCTTC. Residues: CASSPLAAHNEQFF. The chain recombines TRBV6-6 with TRBJ2-1; D not resolved. The length of the CDR3 is 14 residues. Per the germline V gene, CDR1 is MNHNY and CDR2 is SVGAGI (reference sequence). The V gene lost 6 bases and the J gene lost 5 bases, with 14 bases spanning the gap.

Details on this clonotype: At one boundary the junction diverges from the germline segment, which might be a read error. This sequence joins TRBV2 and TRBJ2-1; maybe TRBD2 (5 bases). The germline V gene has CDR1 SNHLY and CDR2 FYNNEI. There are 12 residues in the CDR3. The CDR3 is CASSEALGVGFF. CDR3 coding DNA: TGCGCCAGCAGTGAAGCGCTCGGGGTGGGGTTCTTC.

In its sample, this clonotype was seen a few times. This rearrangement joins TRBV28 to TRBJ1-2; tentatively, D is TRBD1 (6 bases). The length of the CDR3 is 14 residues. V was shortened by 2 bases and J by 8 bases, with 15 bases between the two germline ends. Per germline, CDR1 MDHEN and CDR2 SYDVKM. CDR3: CASSLIQGIKGYTF. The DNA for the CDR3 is TGTGCCAGCAGTTTAATTCAGGGGATTAAGGGCTACACCTTC.

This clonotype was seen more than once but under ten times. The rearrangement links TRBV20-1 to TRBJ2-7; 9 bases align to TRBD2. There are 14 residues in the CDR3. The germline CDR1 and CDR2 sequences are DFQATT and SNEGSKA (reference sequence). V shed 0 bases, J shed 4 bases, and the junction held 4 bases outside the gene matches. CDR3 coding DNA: TGCAGTGCTAGAGAAGCGGGGGGTAGATACGAGCAGTACTTC. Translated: CSAREAGGRYEQYF.

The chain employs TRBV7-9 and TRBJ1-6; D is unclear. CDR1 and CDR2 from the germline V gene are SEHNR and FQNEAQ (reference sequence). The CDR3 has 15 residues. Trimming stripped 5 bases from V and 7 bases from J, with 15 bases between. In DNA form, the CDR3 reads TGTGCCAGCAGCCACGAGGGCAGGAAGAATTCACCCCTCCACTTT. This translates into CASSHEGRKNSPLHF.

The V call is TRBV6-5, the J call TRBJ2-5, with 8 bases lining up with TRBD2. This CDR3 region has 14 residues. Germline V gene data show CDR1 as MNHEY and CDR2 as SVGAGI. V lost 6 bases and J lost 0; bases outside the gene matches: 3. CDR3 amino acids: CASRKRGYQETQYF. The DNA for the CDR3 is TGTGCCAGCAGAAAGCGGGGGTACCAAGAGACCCAGTACTTC.

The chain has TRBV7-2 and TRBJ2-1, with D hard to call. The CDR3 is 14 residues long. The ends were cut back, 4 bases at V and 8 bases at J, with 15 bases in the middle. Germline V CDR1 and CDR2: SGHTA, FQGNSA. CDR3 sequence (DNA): TGTGCCAGCAGCTCAGGCCCGGTTTCGCATGAGCAGTTCTTC. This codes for CASSSGPVSHEQFF.

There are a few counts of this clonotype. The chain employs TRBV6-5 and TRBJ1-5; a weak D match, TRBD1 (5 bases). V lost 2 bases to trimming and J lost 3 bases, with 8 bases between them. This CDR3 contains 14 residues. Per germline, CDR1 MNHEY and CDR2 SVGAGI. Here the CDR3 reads CASSYGAANQPQHF. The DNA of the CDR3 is TGTGCCAGCAGTTACGGGGCAGCCAATCAGCCCCAGCATTTT.

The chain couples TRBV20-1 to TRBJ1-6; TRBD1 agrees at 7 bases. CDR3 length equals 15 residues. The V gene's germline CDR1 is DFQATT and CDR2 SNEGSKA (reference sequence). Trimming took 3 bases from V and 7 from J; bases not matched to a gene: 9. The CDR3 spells CSASSTGQLNSPLHF. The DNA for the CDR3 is TGCAGTGCTAGCTCCACGGGACAGCTGAATTCACCCCTCCACTTT.

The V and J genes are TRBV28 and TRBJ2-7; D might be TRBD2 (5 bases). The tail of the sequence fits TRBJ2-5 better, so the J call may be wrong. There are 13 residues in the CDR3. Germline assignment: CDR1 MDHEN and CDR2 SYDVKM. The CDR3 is CASRKPAGETQYF. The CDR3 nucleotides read TGTGCCAGCAGAAAGCCCGCGGGAGAGACCCAGTACTTC.

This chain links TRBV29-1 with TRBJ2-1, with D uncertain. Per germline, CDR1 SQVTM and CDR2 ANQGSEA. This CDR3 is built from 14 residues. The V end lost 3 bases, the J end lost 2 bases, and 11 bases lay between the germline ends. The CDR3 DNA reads TGCAGCGTTGATAGTCCCTCGACCTACAATGAGCAGTTCTTC. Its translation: CSVDSPSTYNEQFF.

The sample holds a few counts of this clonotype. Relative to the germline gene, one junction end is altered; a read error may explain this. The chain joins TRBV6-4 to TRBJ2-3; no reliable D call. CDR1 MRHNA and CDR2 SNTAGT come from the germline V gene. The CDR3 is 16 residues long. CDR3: CASNDETQTSTDTQYF. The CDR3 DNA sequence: TGTGCCAGCAATGACGAGACACAAACTAGCACAGATACGCAGTATTTT.